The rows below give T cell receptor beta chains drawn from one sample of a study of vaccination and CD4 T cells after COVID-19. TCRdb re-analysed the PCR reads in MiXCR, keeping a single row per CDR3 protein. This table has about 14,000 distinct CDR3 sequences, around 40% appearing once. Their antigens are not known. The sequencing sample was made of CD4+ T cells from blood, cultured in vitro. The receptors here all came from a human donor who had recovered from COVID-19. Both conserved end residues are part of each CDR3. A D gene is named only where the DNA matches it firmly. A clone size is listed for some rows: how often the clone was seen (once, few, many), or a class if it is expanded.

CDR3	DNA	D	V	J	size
CASANSGYTDTQYF	TGTGCCAGCGCCAATAGCGGGTACACAGATACGCAGTATTTT	TRBD2	TRBV6-2/TRBV6-3	TRBJ2-3	.
CASSLDSGFTDTQYF	TGTGCCAGCAGCTTGGATTCGGGTTTCACAGATACGCAGTATTTT	.	TRBV5-4	TRBJ2-3	.
CASSPSSGRVETQYF	TGTGCCAGCAGCCCATCTAGCGGGAGGGTGGAGACCCAGTACTTC	TRBD2	TRBV12-3/TRBV12-4	TRBJ2-5	few
CSARDVGGLIGGYTF	TGCAGTGCTAGAGATGTAGGGGGGCTAATTGGAGGCTACACCTTC	.	TRBV20-1	TRBJ1-2	medium-sized
CASSKLESTGVDYGYTF	TGTGCCAGCAGCAAACTGGAATCGACAGGGGTGGACTATGGCTACACCTTC	.	TRBV21-1	TRBJ1-2	.
CASSQVIRQYGYTF	TGTGCCAGCAGCCAAGTTATAAGACAGTATGGCTACACCTTC	.	TRBV7-2	TRBJ1-2	.
CAATARVAQYF	TGTGCCGCAACGGCAAGAGTCGCCCAGTACTTC	.	TRBV30	TRBJ2-5	.
CASSRTGFYEQYF	TGTGCCAGTAGTAGGACAGGGTTTTACGAGCAGTACTTC	TRBD1	TRBV19	TRBJ2-7	.
CASSRTSGRDWADTQYF	TGTGCCAGCAGTCGGACTAGCGGGAGGGATTGGGCAGATACGCAGTATTTT	TRBD2	TRBV2	TRBJ2-3	.
CASGQVPQYF	TGTGCCAGCGGGCAGGTTCCGCAGTACTTC	.	TRBV2	TRBJ2-7	.
CASSFRWDEQFF	TGTGCCAGCAGCTTTAGGTGGGATGAGCAGTTCTTC	.	TRBV7-2	TRBJ2-1	.
CSAPRRGSGSNQPQHF	TGCAGTGCCCCGCGTAGGGGATCAGGTAGCAATCAGCCCCAGCATTTT	.	TRBV20-1	TRBJ1-5	.
CASSEGEETQYF	TGTGCCAGCAGTGAAGGGGAGGAGACCCAGTACTTC	.	TRBV2	TRBJ2-5	.
CASSPNLGNQPQHF	TGTGCCAGCAGCCCTAACTTGGGAAATCAGCCCCAGCATTTT	.	TRBV7-2	TRBJ1-5	.
CSASPGGRYEQYF	TGCAGTGCTAGTCCCGGGGGCCGATACGAGCAGTACTTC	.	TRBV20-1	TRBJ2-7	.
CSARGDGRGTDTQYF	TGCAGTGCTAGAGGGGACGGGAGGGGCACAGATACGCAGTATTTT	TRBD2	TRBV20-1	TRBJ2-3	.
CSALSLTAGEEEPQHF	TGCAGTGCTCTGAGCTTAACGGCGGGGGAGGAGGAGCCCCAGCATTTT	.	TRBV20-1	TRBJ1-5	.
CASSPNRRSKQYF	TGTGCCAGCAGCCCGAACAGACGGTCCAAGCAGTACTTC	.	TRBV7-8	TRBJ2-7	.
CASSLPRDRVAEQFF	TGTGCCAGCAGCTTACCCCGGGACAGGGTTGCTGAGCAGTTCTTC	TRBD1	TRBV11-1	TRBJ2-1	few
CASSRGLGGSYNEQFF	TGTGCCAGCAGCCGCGGACTGGGGGGCTCCTACAATGAGCAGTTCTTC	.	TRBV12-3/TRBV12-4	TRBJ2-1	.
CASGRRSNTGELFF	TGTGCCAGTGGCAGACGGTCGAACACCGGGGAGCTGTTTTTT	.	TRBV19	TRBJ2-2	.
CASSQGTTDTQYF	TGTGCCAGCAGTCAGGGTACTACAGATACGCAGTATTTT	.	TRBV6-4	TRBJ2-3	.
CASSPEAPTNNEQFF	TGTGCCAGCAGCCCCGAGGCGCCTACTAACAATGAGCAGTTCTTC	.	TRBV7-2	TRBJ2-1	few
CSATLAGEQFF	TGCAGTGCTACACTAGCGGGTGAGCAGTTCTTC	TRBD2	TRBV20-1	TRBJ2-1	.
CASSLEGRETQYF	TGTGCCAGCAGCTTGGAGGGGAGGGAGACCCAGTACTTC	.	TRBV5-4	TRBJ2-5	.
CASSHGLDGNEQFF	TGCGCCAGCAGCCATGGACTAGATGGCAATGAGCAGTTCTTC	TRBD2	TRBV5-1	TRBJ2-1	.
CASSRDTSPLYTF	TGTGCCAGCAGTCGGGACACATCTCCCCTCTACACCTTC	.	TRBV6-2/TRBV6-3	TRBJ1-2	.
CSAIEGGNGGNQPQHF	TGCAGTGCTATCGAAGGGGGAAATGGGGGCAATCAGCCCCAGCATTTT	.	TRBV20-1	TRBJ1-5	few
CASSLAGGVQETQYF	TGTGCCAGCAGCTTGGCGGGAGGGGTCCAAGAGACCCAGTACTTC	TRBD2	TRBV5-4	TRBJ2-5	once
CSARVQGSDYEQYF	TGCAGTGCTAGAGTCCAGGGCTCAGACTACGAGCAGTACTTC	.	TRBV20-1	TRBJ2-7	.
CASSPFGQKKTTEAFF	TGTGCCAGCAGCCCTTTTGGCCAAAAGAAGACCACTGAAGCTTTCTTT	.	TRBV7-9	TRBJ1-1	.
CASSLGGRGGPQHF	TGTGCCAGCAGCTTAGGAGGAAGGGGGGGGCCCCAGCATTTT	.	TRBV7-2	TRBJ1-5	few
CASSYAGTGNTEAFF	TGTGCCAGCAGCTACGCCGGGACAGGGAACACTGAAGCTTTCTTT	TRBD1	TRBV6-5	TRBJ1-1	few
CASSFGIRYGYTF	TGTGCCAGCAGCTTCGGGATCCGATATGGCTACACCTTC	.	TRBV7-9	TRBJ1-2	few
CASNIFGRGDTQYF	TGTGCCAGCAATATTTTCGGGAGGGGGGATACGCAGTATTTT	TRBD2	TRBV6-2/TRBV6-3	TRBJ2-3	.
CASSLKRGLSGANVLTF	TGTGCCAGCAGCTTAAAACGGGGCCTCTCTGGGGCCAACGTCCTGACTTTC	.	TRBV7-2	TRBJ2-6	once
CASSELDRGNSPLHF	TGTGCCAGCAGTGAACTCGACAGGGGTAATTCACCCCTCCACTTT	TRBD1	TRBV6-1	TRBJ1-6	few
CASNNGGAGETQYF	TGTGCCAGCAACAACGGGGGGGCAGGCGAGACCCAGTACTTC	TRBD2	TRBV6-2/TRBV6-3	TRBJ2-5	.
CASRGGARDGYEQYF	TGTGCCAGCAGGGGGGGGGCCAGGGACGGTTACGAGCAGTACTTC	.	TRBV2	TRBJ2-7	.